One sample yielded the 14 T cell receptor beta chains listed below, sequenced in a study of CD4+ T cells in melanoma. The method was immunoSEQ multiplex PCR; TCRdb's version includes in-frame clones alone and lacks a portion of them. The sample records 15,000 to 20,000 clones, 81% being singletons. Sequenced input: cells from a culture (not recorded whether cultured in vitro). The receptors here all came from a human donor with melanoma.

The chain uses TRBV19 and TRBJ1-2; unclear D gene. CDR1 is LNHDA, CDR2 SQIVND, per germline (reference sequence). The V and J ends lost 3 bases and 4 bases respectively, with 12 bases between them. There are 14 residues in the CDR3. CDR3 DNA sequence: TGTGCCAGTAGTATCGGCAGACAAATCTATGGCTACACCTTC. The encoded protein is CASSIGRQIYGYTF.

This chain joins TRBV7-2 and TRBJ1-1; 8 bases map to TRBD1. The CDR3 contains 15 residues. The V gene's germline CDR1 is SGHTA and CDR2 FQGNSA. The V gene end was trimmed by 5 bases and the J gene end by 11 bases; junction bases not matched to a gene: 16. Written as DNA, the CDR3 is TGTGCCAGCAGCCTAAACCCGGGACAGGAGAAATATGCTTTCTTT. Translation: CASSLNPGQEKYAFF.

This clone came up a few times. The chain links TRBV7-2 to TRBJ1-2; D not resolved. The V and J ends lost 1 base and 3 bases respectively, with 6 bases between them. The CDR3 contains 13 residues. Germline loops: CDR1 SGHTA, CDR2 FQGNSA. This CDR3 reads CASSLVWDYGYTF. The CDR3 DNA is TGTGCCAGCAGCTTAGTTTGGGACTATGGCTACACCTTC.

The chain recombines TRBV2 with TRBJ1-2; D possibly corresponds to TRBD1 (6 bases). There are 16 residues in the CDR3. The germline V gene encodes CDR1 SNHLY and CDR2 FYNNEI. Trimming left V 5 bases short and J 2 bases short, with 18 bases between. In DNA, the CDR3 is TGTGCCAGCAGTAACCTGCGGGACACAGTAAACTATGGCTACACCTTC. Its translation is CASSNLRDTVNYGYTF.

The CDR3 is CASSPPVGQGGSYNEQFF. CDR3 DNA: TGTGCCAGCTCACCACCGGTAGGACAGGGAGGGTCCTACAATGAGCAGTTCTTC. The genes are TRBV18 and TRBJ2-1; D possibly corresponds to TRBD1 (8 bases). Germline lookup yields CDR1 KGHSH and CDR2 LQKENI. The V and J ends lost 0 bases and 1 base respectively, with 16 bases between them. The CDR3 spans 18 residues.

V gene TRBV5-1 combines with J gene TRBJ2-7, with TRBD1 identical over 7 bases. CDR1 is SGHRS, CDR2 YFSETQ, per germline. CDR3 length: 16 amino acids. V lost 5 bases to trimming and J lost 5 bases; unmatched junction nucleotides: 16. The CDR3 spells CASSLGPGTETNEQYF. For the CDR3, the DNA is TGCGCCAGCAGTCTTGGCCCCGGGACAGAGACCAACGAGCAGTACTTC.

This sequence joins TRBV6-1 and TRBJ1-6, with D maybe TRBD1 (6 bases). CDR1 and CDR2 from the germline V gene are MNHNS and SASEGT. Trimming removed 3 bases from V and 10 bases from J, with 13 bases in between. CDR3 length equals 14 residues. CDR3 bases: TGTGCCAGCAGTGATCAGGGGATTCACTCACCCCTCCACTTT. Protein product: CASSDQGIHSPLHF.

This chain connects TRBV6-1 to TRBJ2-3, with TRBD1 matching 8 bases. There are 14 residues in the CDR3. The V segment lost 5 bases and the J segment 3 bases; nucleotides outside the gene matches: 4. Germline CDR1 MNHNS, CDR2 SASEGT. The chain's CDR3 is CASSTRTGTDTQYF. The CDR3 DNA sequence: TGTGCCAGCAGTACCCGGACAGGGACAGATACGCAGTATTTT.

The rearrangement uses TRBV7-9 and TRBJ2-2, with unresolved D. The CDR3 has 14 amino acids. Per the germline V gene, CDR1 is SEHNR and CDR2 is FQNEAQ (reference sequence). Trimming left V 1 base short and J 4 bases short, with 7 bases between. DNA of the CDR3: TGTGCCAGCAGCTTAGAGGTTCCCACCGGGGAGCTGTTTTTT. Protein product: CASSLEVPTGELFF.

This rearrangement joins TRBV7-2 to TRBJ1-3; D is undetermined. This CDR3 is 16 amino acids long. Trimming took off 5 bases at V and 3 bases at J, with 17 bases between the two ends. CDR1 and CDR2 from the germline V gene are SGHTA and FQGNSA. The CDR3 DNA is TGTGCCAGCAGCCTGGGAGCAGAGAACGTTGGAAACACCATATATTTT. Protein: CASSLGAENVGNTIYF.

The chain links TRBV30 to TRBJ1-6; D uncertain. This CDR3 spans 14 amino acids. V lost 1 base and J 8 bases, leaving 12 bases between the germline ends. CDR1 and CDR2 (germline): GTSNPN, SVGIG (reference sequence). The CDR3 loop reads CAWSDPGRHSPLHF. The DNA of the CDR3 is TGTGCCTGGAGTGACCCGGGGAGGCATTCACCCCTCCACTTT.

This clone was observed once. CDR3 nucleotides: TGCGCCAGCAGCTCTAGGCCCTCCGGAGGGGAGCTGTTTTTT. This gives the protein CASSSRPSGGELFF. The chain employs TRBV5-1 and TRBJ2-2; D gene uncertain. Trimming cost V 3 bases and J 8 bases, with 14 bases left between them. The V gene's germline CDR1 is SGHRS and CDR2 YFSETQ. The CDR3 contains 14 residues.

This chain's CDR3 is CATQRLQEQSRYEQYF. CDR3 bases: TGTGCCACCCAGAGGCTACAGGAACAGTCCAGATACGAGCAGTACTTC. The V gene is TRBV10-3, the J gene TRBJ2-7, with a weak D call TRBD1 (5 bases). V was shortened by 10 bases and J by 4 bases, with 26 bases between the two germline ends. This CDR3 is 16 amino acids long. Germline assignment: CDR1 ENHRY and CDR2 SYGVKD.

This CDR3 is CASSSDRGPDGYTF. The CDR3 DNA is TGCGCCAGCAGCTCCGATAGGGGCCCAGATGGCTACACCTTC. This sequence joins TRBV5-1 and TRBJ1-2; D perhaps matches TRBD1 (5 bases). Germline V gene lookup returns CDR1 SGHRS and CDR2 YFSETQ. There are 14 residues in the CDR3. V lost 3 bases, J lost 6 bases, and 15 bases lay in between.